Reported below is one T cell receptor beta chain. Its target is not known. The junction shows a germline mismatch at one end, possibly a read error. Using a J-beta primer mix together with a sample-barcoded 5' primer, a second PCR was run for about 6 to 12 cycles. Every cDNA molecule carried a tag from a template-switch adaptor bearing 12 random nucleotides. TCRdb re-derived calls from the 5' RACE reads in MiXCR, one entry per CDR3 protein. This table has roughly 1.5 million distinct CDR3 sequences, around 40% appearing once. The data derive from a study of blood T cells in healthy people across ages. Study-wide findings and caveats: Diversity figures derived from one million T cells were judged to underestimate the true value.

CDR1 is MNHEY, CDR2 SMNVEV, per germline (reference sequence). CDR3 length: 14 amino acids. The sequenced material came from blood. This sequence originates from a young woman in good health. The rearrangement uses TRBV27 and TRBJ1-2; unclear D gene. CDR3 amino acids: CASSVSSGSYGYTF. Written as DNA, the CDR3 is TGTGCCAGCAGTGTATCGAGTGGCAGCTATGGCTACACCTTC.